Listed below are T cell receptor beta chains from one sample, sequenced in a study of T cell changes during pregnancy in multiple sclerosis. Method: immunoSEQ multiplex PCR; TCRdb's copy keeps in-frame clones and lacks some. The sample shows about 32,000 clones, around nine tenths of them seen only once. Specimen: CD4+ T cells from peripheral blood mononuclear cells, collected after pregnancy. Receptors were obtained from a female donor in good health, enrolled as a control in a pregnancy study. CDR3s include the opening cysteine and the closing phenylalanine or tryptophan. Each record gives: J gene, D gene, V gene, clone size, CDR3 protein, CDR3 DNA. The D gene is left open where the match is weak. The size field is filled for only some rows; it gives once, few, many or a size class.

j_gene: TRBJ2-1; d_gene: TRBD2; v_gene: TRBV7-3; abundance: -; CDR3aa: CASSRLAGGYNEQFF; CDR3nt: TGTGCCAGCAGCCGGCTAGCGGGAGGTTACAATGAGCAGTTCTTC
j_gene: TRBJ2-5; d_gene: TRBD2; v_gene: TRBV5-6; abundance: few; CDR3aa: CASSLLAGGRETQYF; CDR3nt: TGTGCCAGCAGCTTGCTAGCGGGGGGGCGGGAGACCCAGTACTTC
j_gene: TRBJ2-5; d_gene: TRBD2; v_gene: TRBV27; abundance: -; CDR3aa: CASSLRSGGAPRTQYF; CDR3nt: TGTGCCAGCAGTTTACGTAGCGGGGGGGCCCCGAGGACCCAGTACTTC
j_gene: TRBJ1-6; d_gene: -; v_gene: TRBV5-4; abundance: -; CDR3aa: CASSLAADSLSPLHF; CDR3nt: TGTGCCAGCAGCTTGGCGGCAGACAGTCTTTCACCCCTCCACTTT
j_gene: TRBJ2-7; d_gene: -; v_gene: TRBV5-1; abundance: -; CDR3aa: CASSLVGDSRYEQYF; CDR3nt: TGCGCCAGCAGCTTGGTGGGTGACAGCCGTTACGAGCAGTACTTC
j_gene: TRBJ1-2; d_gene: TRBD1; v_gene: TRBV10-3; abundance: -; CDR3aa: CAIGGTGDDGYTF; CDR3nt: TGTGCCATCGGGGGGACAGGGGACGATGGCTACACCTTC
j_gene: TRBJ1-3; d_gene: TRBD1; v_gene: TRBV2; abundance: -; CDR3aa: CASSEQGAGNTIYF; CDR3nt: TGTGCCAGCAGCGAACAGGGGGCTGGAAACACCATATATTTT
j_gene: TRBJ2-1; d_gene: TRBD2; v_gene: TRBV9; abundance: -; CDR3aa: CASGPRTSDVPSYNEQFF; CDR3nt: TGTGCCAGCGGGCCCCGAACTAGCGATGTCCCCTCCTACAATGAGCAGTTCTTC
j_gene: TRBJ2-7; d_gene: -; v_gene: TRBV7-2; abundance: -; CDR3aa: CASSLGLLSSYEQYF; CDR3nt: TGTGCCAGCAGCTTAGGACTTCTTAGCTCCTACGAGCAGTACTTC
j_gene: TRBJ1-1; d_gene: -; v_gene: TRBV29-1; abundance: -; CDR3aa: CSVLNTEAFF; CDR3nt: TGCAGCGTTCTAAACACTGAAGCTTTCTTT
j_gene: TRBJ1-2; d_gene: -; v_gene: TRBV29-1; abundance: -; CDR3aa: CSVERGARSYGYTF; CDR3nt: TGCAGCGTTGAACGGGGGGCTAGAAGCTATGGCTACACCTTC
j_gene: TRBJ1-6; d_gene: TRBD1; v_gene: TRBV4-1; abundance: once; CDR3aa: CASSLLTGGDSYNSPLHF; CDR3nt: TGCGCCAGCAGCCTCCTGACAGGGGGCGATTCCTATAATTCACCCCTCCACTTT
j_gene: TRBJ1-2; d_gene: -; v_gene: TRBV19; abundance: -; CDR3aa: CASTGNYGYTF; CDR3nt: TGTGCCAGTACAGGAAACTATGGCTACACCTTC
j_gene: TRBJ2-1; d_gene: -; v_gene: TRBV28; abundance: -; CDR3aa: CASSLGSEQFF; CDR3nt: TGTGCCAGCAGCTTAGGGAGTGAGCAGTTCTTC
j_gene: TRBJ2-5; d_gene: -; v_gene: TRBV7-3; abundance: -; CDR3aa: CASSRGAGETQYF; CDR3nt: TGTGCCAGCAGCCGGGGGGCGGGAGAGACCCAGTACTTC
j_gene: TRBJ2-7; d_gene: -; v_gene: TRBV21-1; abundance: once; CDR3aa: CASSTRQDRVADEQYF; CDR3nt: TGTGCCAGCAGCACTCGCCAGGACAGGGTTGCCGACGAGCAGTACTTC
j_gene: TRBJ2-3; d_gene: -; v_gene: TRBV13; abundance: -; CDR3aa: CASSGRSATSTDTQYF; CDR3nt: TGTGCCAGCAGCGGGCGTAGCGCTACTAGCACAGATACGCAGTATTTT
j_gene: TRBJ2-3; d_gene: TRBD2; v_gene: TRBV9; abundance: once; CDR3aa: CASSVGSSGGTDTQYF; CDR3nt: TGTGCCAGCAGCGTAGGTTCTAGCGGGGGCACAGATACGCAGTATTTT
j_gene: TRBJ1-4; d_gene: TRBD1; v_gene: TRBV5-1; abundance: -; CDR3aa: CASSLYEQGGNEKLFF; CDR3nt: TGCGCCAGCAGCTTGTACGAACAGGGGGGGAATGAAAAACTGTTTTTT
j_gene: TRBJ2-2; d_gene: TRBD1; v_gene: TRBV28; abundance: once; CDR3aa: CASSLNTGGYTGELFF; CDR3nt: TGTGCCAGCAGTTTGAACACAGGGGGTTACACCGGGGAGCTGTTTTTT
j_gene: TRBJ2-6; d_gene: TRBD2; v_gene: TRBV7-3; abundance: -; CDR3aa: CASSARLAGAGANVLTF; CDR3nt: TGTGCCAGCAGCGCCCGACTAGCGGGAGCTGGGGCCAACGTCCTGACTTTC
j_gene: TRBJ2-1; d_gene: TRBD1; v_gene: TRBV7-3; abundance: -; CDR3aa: CASSLRPPGQGRSTYNEQFF; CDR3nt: TGTGCCAGCAGCTTAAGACCACCGGGACAGGGGAGGAGTACCTACAATGAGCAGTTCTTC
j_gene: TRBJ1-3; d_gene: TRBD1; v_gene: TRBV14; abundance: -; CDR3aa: CASSLQGAIGNTIYF; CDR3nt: TGTGCCAGCAGCCTACAGGGGGCTATTGGAAACACCATATATTTT
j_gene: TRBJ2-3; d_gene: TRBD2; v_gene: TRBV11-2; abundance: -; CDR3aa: CASSLEPTGLAEYTDTQYF; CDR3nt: TGTGCCAGCAGCTTAGAGCCAACGGGACTAGCGGAATACACAGATACGCAGTATTTT
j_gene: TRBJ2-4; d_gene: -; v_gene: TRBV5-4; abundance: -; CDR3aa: CASSLGPPNIQYF; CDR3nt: TGTGCCAGCAGCTTGGGTCCCCCGAACATTCAGTACTTC
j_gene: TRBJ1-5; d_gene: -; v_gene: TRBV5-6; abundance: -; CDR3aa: CASSTRPNQPQHF; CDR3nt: TGTGCCAGCAGCACGAGGCCTAATCAGCCCCAGCATTTT
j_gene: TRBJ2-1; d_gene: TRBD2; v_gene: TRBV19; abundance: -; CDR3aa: CASRPALTSGENNEQFF; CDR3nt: TGTGCCAGTAGACCGGCCCTGACTAGCGGGGAAAACAATGAGCAGTTCTTC
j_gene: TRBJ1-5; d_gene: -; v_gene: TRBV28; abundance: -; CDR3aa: CASSLQGTQPQHF; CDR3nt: TGTGCCAGCAGTCTACAGGGAACTCAGCCCCAGCATTTT
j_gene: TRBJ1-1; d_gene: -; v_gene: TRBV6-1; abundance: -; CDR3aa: CASSGQRGNTEAFF; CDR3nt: TGTGCCAGCAGTGGACAGCGCGGGAACACTGAAGCTTTCTTT
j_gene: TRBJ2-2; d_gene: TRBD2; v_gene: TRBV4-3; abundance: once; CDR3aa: CASSPRWTSGGARTGELFF; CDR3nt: TGCGCCAGCAGCCCCCGCTGGACTAGCGGGGGGGCAAGGACCGGGGAGCTGTTTTTT
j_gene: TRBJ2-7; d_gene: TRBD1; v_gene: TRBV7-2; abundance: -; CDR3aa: CASSRDRVAKNSYEQYF; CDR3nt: TGTGCCAGCAGCCGGGACAGGGTGGCTAAGAACTCCTACGAGCAGTACTTC
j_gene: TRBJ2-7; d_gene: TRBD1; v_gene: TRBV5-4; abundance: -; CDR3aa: CASSARDRAEQYF; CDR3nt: TGTGCCAGCAGCGCCCGGGACAGGGCCGAGCAGTACTTC
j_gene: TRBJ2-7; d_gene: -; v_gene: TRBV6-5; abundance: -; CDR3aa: CASSYEAGSSYEQYF; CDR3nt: TGTGCCAGCAGTTACGAGGCGGGAAGCTCCTACGAGCAGTACTTC
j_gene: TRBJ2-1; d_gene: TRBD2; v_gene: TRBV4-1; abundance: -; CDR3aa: CASSLGLAGGTYNEQFF; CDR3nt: TGCGCCAGCAGCCTGGGACTAGCGGGGGGTACGTACAATGAGCAGTTCTTC
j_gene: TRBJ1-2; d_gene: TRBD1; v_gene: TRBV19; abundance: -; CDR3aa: CASTDGTGGGYTF; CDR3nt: TGTGCCAGTACCGACGGGACAGGTGGTGGCTACACCTTC
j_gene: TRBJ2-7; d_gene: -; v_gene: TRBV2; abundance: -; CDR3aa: CASRPEDSPYEQYF; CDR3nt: TGTGCCAGCAGGCCTGAGGACAGTCCCTACGAGCAGTACTTC
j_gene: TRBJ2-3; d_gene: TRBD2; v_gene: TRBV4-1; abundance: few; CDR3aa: CASSQDSGGRRDTDTQYF; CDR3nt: TGCGCCAGCAGCCAAGATAGTGGCGGGAGGAGGGACACAGATACGCAGTATTTT
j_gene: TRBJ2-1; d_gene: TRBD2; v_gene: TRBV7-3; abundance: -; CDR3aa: CASSHGTSGGAGSYNEQFF; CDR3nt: TGTGCCAGCAGCCACGGGACTAGCGGGGGGGCCGGGTCCTACAATGAGCAGTTCTTC
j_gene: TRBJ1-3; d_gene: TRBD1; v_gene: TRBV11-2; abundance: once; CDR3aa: CASSLEVRGTFSGNTIYF; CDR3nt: TGTGCCAGCAGCTTAGAGGTCAGGGGGACCTTCTCTGGAAACACCATATATTTT
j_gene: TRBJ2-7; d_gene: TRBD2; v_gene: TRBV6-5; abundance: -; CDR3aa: CASSYPHRGDGHEQYF; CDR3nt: TGTGCCAGCAGTTACCCCCACCGGGGGGACGGCCACGAGCAGTACTTC
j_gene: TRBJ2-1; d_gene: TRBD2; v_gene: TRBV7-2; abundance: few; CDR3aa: CASSTRAGLTYNEQFF; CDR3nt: TGTGCCAGCAGCACGAGAGCGGGGCTAACCTACAATGAGCAGTTCTTC
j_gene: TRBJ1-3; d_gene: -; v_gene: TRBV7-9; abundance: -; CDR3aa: CASSAFDSISGNTIYF; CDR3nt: TGTGCCAGCAGCGCGTTCGACAGTATCTCTGGAAACACCATATATTTT
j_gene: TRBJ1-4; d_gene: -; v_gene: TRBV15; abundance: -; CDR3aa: CATSRDTSGGSEKLFF; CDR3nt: TGTGCCACCAGCAGAGATACGAGTGGGGGGTCAGAAAAACTGTTTTTT
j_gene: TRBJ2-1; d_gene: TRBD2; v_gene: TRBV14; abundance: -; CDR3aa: CASGGGALAGVSYNEQFF; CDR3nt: TGTGCCAGCGGTGGAGGGGCGCTAGCGGGGGTGTCCTACAATGAGCAGTTCTTC
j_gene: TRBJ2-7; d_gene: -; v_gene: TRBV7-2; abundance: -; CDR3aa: CASSLGQPYEQYF; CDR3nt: TGTGCCAGCAGCTTAGGACAGCCCTACGAGCAGTACTTC
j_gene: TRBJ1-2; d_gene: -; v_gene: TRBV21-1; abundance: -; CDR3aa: CATPKARVAPGYGYTF; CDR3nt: TGTGCCACCCCAAAGGCACGGGTCGCTCCGGGCTATGGCTACACCTTC
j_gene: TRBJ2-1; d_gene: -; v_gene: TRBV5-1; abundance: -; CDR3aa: CASQRLSSYNEQFF; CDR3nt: TGCGCCAGCCAGCGGTTGAGCTCCTACAATGAGCAGTTCTTC
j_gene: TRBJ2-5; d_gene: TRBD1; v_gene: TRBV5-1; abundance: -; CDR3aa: CASSRDRGRRETQYF; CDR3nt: TGCGCCAGCAGTCGGGACAGGGGACGGAGGGAGACCCAGTACTTC
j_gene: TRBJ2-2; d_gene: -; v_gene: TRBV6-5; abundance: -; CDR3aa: CASSYVPSGELFF; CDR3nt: TGTGCCAGCAGTTACGTGCCGAGCGGGGAGCTGTTTTTT
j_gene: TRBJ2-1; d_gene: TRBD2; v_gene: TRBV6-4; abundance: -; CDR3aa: CASSDSGGRDDNEQFF; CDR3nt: TGTGCCAGCAGTGACTCGGGCGGGAGGGACGACAATGAGCAGTTCTTC
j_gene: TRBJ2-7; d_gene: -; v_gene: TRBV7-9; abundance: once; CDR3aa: CASSFEGVSYEQYF; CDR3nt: TGTGCCAGCAGCTTTGAAGGAGTTTCCTACGAGCAGTACTTC
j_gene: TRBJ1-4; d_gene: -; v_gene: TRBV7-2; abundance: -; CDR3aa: CASRASGTQKLFF; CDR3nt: TGTGCCAGCAGGGCATCCGGGACACAAAAACTGTTTTTT
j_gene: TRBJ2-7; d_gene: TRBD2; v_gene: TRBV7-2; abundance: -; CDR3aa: CASSLGLAGGHISYEQYF; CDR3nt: TGTGCCAGCAGCTTAGGACTAGCGGGGGGCCATATCTCCTACGAGCAGTACTTC
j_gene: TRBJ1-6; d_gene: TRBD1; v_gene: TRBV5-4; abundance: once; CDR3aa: CASSMTGDSNSPLHF; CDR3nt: TGTGCCAGCAGCATGACTGGGGACAGTAATTCACCCCTCCACTTT
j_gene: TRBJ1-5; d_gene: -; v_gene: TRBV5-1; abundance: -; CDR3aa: CASSAGGEMGQPQHF; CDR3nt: TGCGCCAGCAGCGCGGGCGGGGAGATGGGTCAGCCCCAGCATTTT
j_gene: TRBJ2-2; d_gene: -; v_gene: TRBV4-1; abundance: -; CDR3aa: CASSQEWSSATGELFF; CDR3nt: TGCGCCAGCAGCCAAGAATGGTCTAGCGCCACCGGGGAGCTGTTTTTT